This TCR beta chain was profiled in a study of CD8+ T cells in alopecia areata. Across the study: Oral tofacitinib, 5 to 10 mg twice daily, was given in an open-label trial. Dosing spanned 6 to 18 months on tofacitinib, then 6 months off drug.

V dropped 5 bases and J dropped 4 bases, with 17 bases sitting between them. Germline V gives CDR1 SEHNR, CDR2 FQNEAQ (reference sequence). The CDR3 totals 15 residues. This clone was counted between two and nine times. Its antigen is unidentified. Extraction of RNA preceded its reverse transcription into cDNA, which served as the sequencing template. Assay: immunoSEQ multiplex PCR; the TCRdb copy retains only in-frame clones and omits some. In the table there are about 7,400 clones, 64% of which are singletons. Treatment: oral pan-JAK inhibitor, 5-10 mg twice daily. From alopecia areata patients, lesional scalp punch biopsies and peripheral blood were collected. The study, taken as a whole, reports: A great number of expanded lesional clones endured in scalp and blood during tofacitinib. How baseline CD8+ expansion relates to response remains uncertain (there was one nonresponder).

The V gene is TRBV7-9, the J gene TRBJ1-1; D unclear. The origin of this receptor is a human donor with alopecia areata. The input for sequencing was skin, taken at week 4, from a patient treated with tofacitinib. CDR3 protein: CASSGVSPHFTEAFF. In DNA, the CDR3 is TGTGCCAGCAGCGGCGTCAGTCCCCACTTCACTGAAGCTTTCTTT.